A single sample gave rise to the 24 T cell receptor beta chains below, sequenced in a study of blood T cell repertoires in COVID-19. Measured with immunoSEQ multiplex PCR; TCRdb has only the in-frame clones, and not every one. The sample gives roughly 230,000 clones, 89% of which show up once; around 4.6% is in the top ten. The sequencing input was peripheral blood. These receptors originate from a woman aged 40 to 50 who had recovered from COVID-19.

This chain links TRBV9 with TRBJ2-5; the match to TRBD2 covers 10 bases. The ends lost 2 bases at V and 4 bases at J; junction bases unmatched: 5. Germline CDR1 SGDLS, CDR2 YYNGEE. This CDR3 has 15 residues. This CDR3 is CASSVRAGGPETQYF. For the CDR3, the DNA is TGTGCCAGCAGCGTGAGAGCGGGGGGGCCAGAGACCCAGTACTTC.

The genes are TRBV19 and TRBJ2-3; 7 bases are shared with TRBD1. The junction had 6 bases not matched to a gene; V was cut back by 9 bases and J by 0 bases. This CDR3 is 14 amino acids long. The germline V gene has CDR1 LNHDA and CDR2 SQIVND (reference sequence). This CDR3 is CASLGTASTDTQYF. The CDR3 DNA reads as TGTGCCAGCCTAGGGACAGCTAGCACAGATACGCAGTATTTT. Complete variable domain (other parts from reference TRBV19 and TRBJ2-3): DGGITQSPKYLFRKEGQNVTLSCEQNLNHDAMYWYRQDPGQGLRLIYYSQIVNDFQKGDIAEGYSVSREKKESFPLTVTSAQKNPTAFYLCASLGTASTDTQYFGPGTRLTVL.

This chain joins TRBV7-6 and TRBJ1-3; TRBD1 might be the D (5 bases). Germline V gives CDR1 SGHVS, CDR2 FNYEAQ. This CDR3 contains 15 residues. Between the trimmed V and J ends, which lost 1 base and 4 bases, there was a span of 11 bases. This CDR3 is CASSLGRDFGNTIYF. CDR3 coding DNA: TGTGCCAGCAGCTTAGGACGGGACTTCGGAAACACCATATATTTT. The variable domain in full, completed from reference TRBV7-6 and TRBJ1-3, reads GAGVSQSPRYKVTKRGQDVALRCDPISGHVSLYWYRQALGQGPEFLTYFNYEAQQDKSGLPNDRFSAERPEGSISTLTIQRTEQRDSAMYRCASSLGRDFGNTIYFGEGSWLTVV.

J is TRBJ2-1 and V is TRBV5-1; 7 bases are shared with TRBD2. Germline lookup yields CDR1 SGHRS and CDR2 YFSETQ. Germline trimming cut 6 bases from V and 8 bases from J; bases unmatched to any gene: 17. The CDR3 is made up of 16 amino acids. CDR3 nucleotides: TGCGCCAGCACCCTATCCCGGACTAGGATTATTGATGAGCAGTTCTTC. This sequence encodes CASTLSRTRIIDEQFF.

J is TRBJ2-1 and V is TRBV5-5, with 14 bases lining up with TRBD2. Germline V lookup: CDR1 SGHKS, CDR2 YYEKEE (reference sequence). V dropped 4 bases and J dropped 10; count of bases not matched to a gene: 10. This CDR3 is built from 16 residues. The CDR3 sequence: CASSLAPGLAGDEQFF. CDR3 coding DNA: TGTGCCAGCAGCCTAGCCCCGGGACTAGCGGGAGACGAGCAGTTCTTC.

This clone was detected only once. CDR3 in amino acids: CASSGGGGTYEQYV. The CDR3 DNA reads TGTGCCAGCAGTGGAGGAGGCGGAACCTACGAGCAGTACGTC. The rearrangement links TRBV6-2 or TRBV6-3 to TRBJ2-7, with D possibly being TRBD2 (5 bases). The germline V and J ends were trimmed by 5 bases and 2 bases, with 13 bases remaining between them. This CDR3 spans 14 amino acids. In germline, CDR1 is MNHEY, CDR2 SVGEGT.

The chain recombines TRBV9 with TRBJ1-4; 7 bases match TRBD1. Germline CDR1 SGDLS, CDR2 YYNGEE. The CDR3 has 15 amino acids. V was pared by 5 bases and J by 4 bases, with 8 bases of the junction left unmatched. The CDR3 sequence: CASSNSTGVNEKLFF. The DNA for the CDR3 is TGTGCCAGCAGTAACTCCACAGGGGTTAATGAAAAACTGTTTTTT.

The CDR3 nucleotides are TGTGCCAGTAGTATAGTGGGACAGAACACCGGGGAGCTGTTTTTT. It codes for CASSIVGQNTGELFF. The chain is built from TRBV19 and TRBJ2-2, with D maybe TRBD1 (6 bases). Germline V lookup: CDR1 LNHDA, CDR2 SQIVND (reference sequence). Trimming cost V 1 base and J 1 base, with 7 bases left between them. There are 15 residues in the CDR3.

This clone was observed once. J is TRBJ2-3 and V is TRBV6-5, with D hard to call. The V end was cut by 0 bases, the J end by 0 bases, with 10 bases between. Germline loops: CDR1 MNHEY, CDR2 SVGAGI. The CDR3 runs 16 residues. The CDR3 protein is CASSYSIRVSTDTQYF. The CDR3 DNA reads as TGTGCCAGCAGTTACTCGATTCGAGTTAGCACAGATACGCAGTATTTT.

This chain connects TRBV3-1 (or the pseudogene TRBV3-2) to TRBJ2-5; possibly TRBD2 for D (6 bases). Germline V gene lookup returns CDR1 LGHDT and CDR2 YNNKEL (reference sequence). V lost 3 bases to trimming and J lost 2 bases, with 22 bases between them. The CDR3 spans 18 residues. For the CDR3, the DNA is TGTGCCAGCAGCCACCGCTCGGGCAGGGCTAGCGAACAAGAGACCCAGTACTTC. Its translation: CASSHRSGRASEQETQYF.

V and J are TRBV19 and TRBJ2-5; 7 bases line up with TRBD2. The CDR3 is 14 residues long. Germline assignment: CDR1 LNHDA and CDR2 SQIVND (reference sequence). The trim removed 3 bases at V and 5 bases at J, leaving 6 bases unmatched. The CDR3 DNA sequence: TGTGCCAGTAGTATTGGCGGGAGTTGGGAGACCCAGTACTTC. Residues: CASSIGGSWETQYF.

The count of this clone is one. The rearrangement joins TRBV19 to TRBJ2-1; 10 bases match TRBD2. Germline CDR1 and CDR2: LNHDA and SQIVND (reference sequence). V lost 3 bases to trimming and J lost 4 bases; unmatched junction nucleotides: 6. This CDR3 contains 16 residues. The CDR3 loop reads CASSIIAGGSYNEQFF. The CDR3 coding sequence is TGTGCCAGTAGTATCATAGCGGGGGGTTCGTACAATGAGCAGTTCTTC.

The chain carries TRBV7-9 and TRBJ1-6, with D possibly matching TRBD1 (5 bases). Germline V gene sequence: CDR1 SEHNR, CDR2 FQNEAQ (reference sequence). The CDR3 consists of 15 residues. Trimming pared 5 bases from V and 10 bases from J, leaving 18 bases between. CDR3: CASSQSGLKNSPLHF. The CDR3 DNA is TGTGCCAGCAGCCAGTCAGGGCTCAAAAACTCACCCCTCCACTTT.

J is TRBJ2-3 and V is TRBV10-2; 10 nucleotides align to TRBD2. Germline-derived CDR1 and CDR2 are WSHSY and SAAADI. The CDR3 consists of 17 residues. V was clipped by 4 bases and J by 3 bases; unmatched bases: 10. The CDR3 sequence is CASSGKAGGRRTDTQYF. The CDR3 nucleotides read TGCGCCAGCAGTGGAAAAGCGGGGGGGCGAAGGACAGATACGCAGTATTTT.

The rearrangement joins TRBV3-1 (or the pseudogene TRBV3-2) to TRBJ1-5; no reliable D call. The CDR3 contains 13 residues. Looked up from germline, CDR1 is LGHDT and CDR2 is YNNKEL (reference sequence). V lost 0 bases and J 7 bases, leaving 7 bases between the germline ends. CDR3 protein: CASSQDLLQPQHF. The CDR3 DNA is TGTGCCAGCAGCCAAGATTTGTTACAGCCCCAGCATTTT.

The table lists this clone with a count of one. J is TRBJ1-5 and V is TRBV3-1 (or the pseudogene TRBV3-2); possibly TRBD1 for D (5 bases). Germline assignment: CDR1 LGHDT and CDR2 YNNKEL (reference sequence). Trimming took 4 bases from V and 2 from J, leaving 12 bases between them. The CDR3 loop spans 15 amino acids. CDR3 loop: CASSLRGFGNQPQHF. The CDR3 nucleotides are TGTGCCAGCAGCCTTAGGGGATTCGGCAATCAGCCCCAGCATTTT.

This chain joins TRBV7-2 and TRBJ1-2; TRBD1 matches 7 bases. This CDR3 has 14 residues. Germline CDR1 and CDR2: SGHTA and FQGNSA. Germline trimming cut 4 bases from V and 2 bases from J; bases unmatched to any gene: 4. CDR3 bases: TGTGCCAGCAGCTCCGCGGGACAGAACTATGGCTACACCTTC. This encodes CASSSAGQNYGYTF.

V gene TRBV4-3 combines with J gene TRBJ1-2, with D tentatively TRBD1 (5 bases). The CDR3 runs to 14 residues. With 4 bases removed from V and 4 bases from J, the gap between germline ends came to 13 bases. Looked up from germline, CDR1 is LGHNA and CDR2 is YSLEER. In DNA, the CDR3 is TGCGCCAGCAGCCCAGGGAATACCGGCTATGGCTACACCTTC. This sequence encodes CASSPGNTGYGYTF.

The J gene is TRBJ2-1, the V gene TRBV2, with 13 nucleotides matching TRBD2. The CDR3 has 16 residues. V lost 6 bases and J lost 8; bases outside the gene matches: 10. Germline values: CDR1 SNHLY, CDR2 FYNNEI. The CDR3, as DNA: TGTGCCAGCAGACCCACTAGCGGGAGGGGTTCGGATGAGCAGTTCTTC. The encoded protein is CASRPTSGRGSDEQFF.

V and J are TRBV27 and TRBJ2-3; weak D call: TRBD1 (5 bases). V dropped 4 bases and J dropped 2 bases, with 13 bases sitting between them. Germline CDR1 reads MNHEY; CDR2 reads SMNVEV (reference sequence). The CDR3 length is 15 residues. The CDR3 reads CASSSLQEYTDTQYF. DNA for the CDR3: TGTGCCAGCAGTTCCCTACAGGAATACACAGATACGCAGTATTTT.

The V call is TRBV28, the J call TRBJ2-1, with D possibly matching TRBD1 (5 bases). V was shortened by 5 bases and J by 5 bases, with 10 bases between the two germline ends. From germline, CDR1 is MDHEN and CDR2 SYDVKM. This CDR3 is built from 13 residues. CDR3 region: CASSVDSHNEQFF. DNA for the CDR3: TGTGCCAGCAGTGTCGACAGCCACAATGAGCAGTTCTTC.

The gene calls are TRBV9 and TRBJ2-3; 11 positions match TRBD2. Germline V CDR1 and CDR2: SGDLS, YYNGEE. CDR3 size: 17 residues. With V trimmed by 4 bases and J by 4 bases, 11 bases remained unmatched. CDR3 bases: TGTGCCAGCAGCCTAGGGGGACTAGCGGCTAAGGCAGATACGCAGTATTTT. Residues: CASSLGGLAAKADTQYF.

The rearrangement links TRBV10-1 to TRBJ2-3; D call uncertain. The germline V gene has CDR1 WNHNN and CDR2 SYGVQD (reference sequence). The CDR3 runs 15 residues. The V and J ends lost 0 bases and 1 base respectively, with 8 bases between them. CDR3 sequence reads: CASSESYAGTDTQYF. Here the CDR3 DNA reads TGCGCCAGCAGTGAGTCGTATGCGGGCACAGATACGCAGTATTTT.

The chain is built from TRBV30 and TRBJ2-7, with 8 bases lining up with TRBD2. The germline V gene has CDR1 GTSNPN and CDR2 SVGIG (reference sequence). J was trimmed by 4 bases and V by 1 base; bases with no gene match: 6. The CDR3 runs 14 residues. The CDR3 sequence is CAWSAGLAGYEQYV. CDR3 sequence (DNA): TGTGCCTGGAGTGCAGGACTAGCTGGTTACGAGCAGTACGTC.